This TCR beta chain was captured in a study of identical twins (dated by TCRdb to the mid-2010s). At the level of the whole study: The study deep-sequenced TCR alpha and beta repertoires from monozygotic twins, unrelated adults of various ages and cord blood to test whether fetal clonotypes persist. To rule out contamination, the twin experiments were replicated at different times with different library preparation protocols. Study-wide conclusions, independent of this receptor: Out-of-frame TCR alpha sequences shared between twins showed an excess of low generation-probability sequences compared with coincidental sharing between unrelated individuals. Zero-insertion analyses could be partly confounded by invariant T cells such as MAIT and iNKT, though diverse VJ usage argued against such confounding for most clonotypes. Recombination models systematically underestimated out-of-frame TCR alpha sharing in monozygotic twins but agreed with sharing between unrelated individuals. The excess sharing between twins in beta out-of-frame sequences was weaker because fewer shared sequences reduced the signal-to-noise ratio. Fewer insertions were carried by abundant cord blood beta clonotypes; a weaker similar trend was observed in young adult naive repertoires, while no such trend was observed in memory repertoires. Because the same donors could not be followed over many years, the conclusions depended on cross-sectional statistical analysis.

This clonotype showed up just a few times. Its cognate antigen has yet to be identified. No base qualities exist here, and no much larger clone lies one base off it. Library preparation used 5' RACE. This sample was sequenced with an Illumina HiSeq 2000. A universal primer binding site was added through template switching, and the final cDNA carried a unique molecular identifier so that TCR cDNA molecules could be counted accurately. Specific primers in the conserved constant-segment region were used to synthesize first-strand cDNA for the TCR alpha and beta chains. Each cDNA library was double barcoded, with a SMART-Mk sample barcode plus Illumina barcodes, to control for contamination. Two successive PCR steps introduced TruSeq adapter sequences along with Illumina sample barcodes. The TCR alpha and beta cDNA libraries were sequenced on the Illumina HiSeq platform using custom primers. On the authors' methods: MiGEC was used to process raw reads and extract unique molecular identifiers, and MiXCR was used to find CDR3 positions. Recombination models were inferred per individual with the repgenHMM and IGoR tools using an EM algorithm. The analysis of shared clonotypes was done with the tcR package in R, with sharing normalized by the product of cloneset sizes. Out-of-frame nonproductive sequences were analyzed to study raw recombination free of thymic and clonal selection effects. TCRdb handled the public reads itself, with Q25 trimming in fastp and clone calling in MiXCR, and kept productive beta chains. Duplicate CDR3 protein sequences are folded into a single record with the most common DNA and genes. TCRdb assigned the V and J calls; the authors' analysis was not used. This sample holds about 500,000 distinct CDR3 sequences; around an eighth were observed only once. The ten biggest clones cover approximately 0.98% of the sample.

Every donor was a healthy Caucasian. The twin cohort consisted of three pairs of female monozygotic twins, all aged about 18 to 29 years. Positive isolation kits from Invitrogen were used to isolate the CD4+ and CD8+ T cell populations. CDR1 and CDR2 are drawn from the germline V gene: SGHRS, YFSETQ. The CDR3 numbers 15 residues from cysteine through phenylalanine. Only the CDR3 DNA stays, 45 bases, in frame from base 1. Relative to germline, V is 1 base shorter and J is 1 base shorter, with 8 bases between their ends. These sequences were also reported in another study, on yellow fever vaccine responses in identical twins. The second study also describes: According to the authors, in identical twins the way T cells responded to vaccination appeared partly convergent and partly personalized. The study precisely tracked vaccine-responding T cell clones in identical twins.

Rearrangement joined TRBV5-1 to TRBJ2-2, with TRBD2 perhaps the D gene, on 5 matching bases. The TCR originated in a young woman in good health. The specimen was CD4+ T cells sorted from blood. The CDR3 corresponds to CASSLFAGNTGELFF. The sequenced DNA is TGCGCCAGCAGCTTGTTTGCGGGGAACACCGGGGAGCTGTTTTTT.